Listed below are T cell receptor beta chains from one sample, sequenced in a study of blood T cell repertoires in COVID-19. Generated by immunoSEQ multiplex PCR, the TCRdb table keeps only in-frame clones and is missing some. Among around 160,000 clones listed, about 88% were seen once. Sequencing was performed on peripheral blood. Every receptor here comes from a human donor in a cohort sampled during active COVID-19. The CDR3 runs from the conserved cysteine through the conserved F or W. D genes are given only for firm matches. Rows give clone size only sometimes, using once, few, many, or a class for an expanded clone.

d_call,cdr3_length,v_call,j_call,clone_size,cdr3_aa,cdr3_nt
TRBD2,14,TRBV5-8,TRBJ2-3,NA,CASRERGRTDTQYF,TGTGCCAGCAGAGAGCGGGGGAGGACAGATACGCAGTATTTT
NA,13,TRBV7-2,TRBJ1-1,NA,CASSLVRGTEAFF,TGTGCCAGCAGCTTAGTTAGGGGAACTGAAGCTTTCTTT
NA,13,TRBV10-3,TRBJ2-7,NA,CATSGEGPYEQYF,TGTGCCACTTCGGGGGAAGGACCCTACGAGCAGTACTTC
TRBD2,16,TRBV7-3,TRBJ2-3,NA,CASSLTSGGPQDTQYF,TGTGCCAGCAGCTTAACTAGCGGGGGTCCACAAGATACGCAGTATTTT
NA,12,TRBV29-1,TRBJ2-5,NA,CSANSGPQAQYF,TGCAGCGCCAATAGCGGTCCACAGGCCCAGTACTTC
TRBD2,15,TRBV6-4,TRBJ2-2,NA,CASSASGGNTGELFF,TGTGCCAGCAGTGCTAGCGGGGGGAACACCGGGGAGCTGTTTTTT
TRBD1,15,TRBV7-6,TRBJ2-7,NA,CASSLGGDRGYEQYF,TGTGCCAGCAGCTTAGGGGGGGACAGGGGCTACGAGCAGTACTTC
TRBD1,14,TRBV6-5,TRBJ1-1,NA,CASSRQGSSTEAFF,TGTGCCAGCAGTCGACAGGGGTCGTCCACTGAAGCTTTCTTT
TRBD1,16,TRBV5-6,TRBJ1-2,NA,CASSLSGQGTNYGYTF,TGTGCCAGCAGCTTGTCGGGACAGGGCACTAACTATGGCTACACCTTC
NA,17,TRBV19,TRBJ2-3,NA,CASSRQVPGSGTDTQYF,TGTGCCAGTAGCCGACAGGTCCCCGGGTCGGGCACAGATACGCAGTATTTT
NA,14,TRBV6-5,TRBJ2-7,once,CASKTTIGLYEQYF,TGTGCCAGCAAAACTACAATTGGGTTGTACGAGCAGTACTTC
TRBD2,19,TRBV7-9,TRBJ2-7,once,CASSTEPGLAGSKPYEQYF,TGTGCCAGCAGCACAGAGCCGGGACTAGCGGGAAGTAAACCCTACGAGCAGTACTTC